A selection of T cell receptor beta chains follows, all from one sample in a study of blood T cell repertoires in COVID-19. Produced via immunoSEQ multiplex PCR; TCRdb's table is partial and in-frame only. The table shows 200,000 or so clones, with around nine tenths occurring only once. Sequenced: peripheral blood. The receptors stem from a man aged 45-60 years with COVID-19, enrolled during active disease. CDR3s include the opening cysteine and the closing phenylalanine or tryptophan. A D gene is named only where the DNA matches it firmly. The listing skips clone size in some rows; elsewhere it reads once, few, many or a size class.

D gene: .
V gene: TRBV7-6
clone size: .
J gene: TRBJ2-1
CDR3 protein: CASSLGALRGTYNEQFF

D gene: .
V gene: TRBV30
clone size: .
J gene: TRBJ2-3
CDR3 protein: CAWSDGQPITTDTQYF

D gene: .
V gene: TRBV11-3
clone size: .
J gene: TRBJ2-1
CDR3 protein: CASSLAWGRHEQFF

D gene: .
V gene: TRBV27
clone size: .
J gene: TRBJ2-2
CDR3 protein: CARTGTRNTGELFF

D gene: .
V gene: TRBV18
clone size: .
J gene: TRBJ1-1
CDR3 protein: CASSPPSGLEAFF

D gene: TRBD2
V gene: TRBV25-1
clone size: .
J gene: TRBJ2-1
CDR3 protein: CASSVIAGGSYNEQFF

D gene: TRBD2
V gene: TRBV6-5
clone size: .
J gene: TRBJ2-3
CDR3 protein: CASSWTSGVTDTQYF

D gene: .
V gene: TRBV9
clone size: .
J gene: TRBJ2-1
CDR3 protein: CASSAADRSYNEQFF

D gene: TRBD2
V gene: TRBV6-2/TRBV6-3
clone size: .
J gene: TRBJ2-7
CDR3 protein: CASSGTSGNYEQYF

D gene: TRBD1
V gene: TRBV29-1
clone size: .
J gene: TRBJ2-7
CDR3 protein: CSAGTVYEQYF

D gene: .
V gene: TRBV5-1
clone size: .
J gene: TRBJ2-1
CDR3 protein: CASSLQLGAGEQFF

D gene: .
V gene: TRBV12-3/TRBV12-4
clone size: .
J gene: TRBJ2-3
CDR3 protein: CASSPFPDTQYF

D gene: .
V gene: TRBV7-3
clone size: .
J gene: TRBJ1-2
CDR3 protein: CASSPDNSYGYTF

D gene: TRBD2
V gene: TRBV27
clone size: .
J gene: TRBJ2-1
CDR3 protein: CASSFYPLAGYNEQFF

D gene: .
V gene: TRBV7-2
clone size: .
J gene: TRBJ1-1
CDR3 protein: CASSSPTENTEAFF

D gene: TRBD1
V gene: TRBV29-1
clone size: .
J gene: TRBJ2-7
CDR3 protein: CSVGPGQGTYEQYF

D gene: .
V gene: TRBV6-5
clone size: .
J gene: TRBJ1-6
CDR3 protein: CASSRQVPNSPLHF

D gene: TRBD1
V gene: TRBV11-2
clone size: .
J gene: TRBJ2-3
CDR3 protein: CASSLEDRVPQYF

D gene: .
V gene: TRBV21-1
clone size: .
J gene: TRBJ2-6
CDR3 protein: CASSKWSSRQRTGANVLTF

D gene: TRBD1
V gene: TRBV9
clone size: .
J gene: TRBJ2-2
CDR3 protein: CASSVADRETGELFF

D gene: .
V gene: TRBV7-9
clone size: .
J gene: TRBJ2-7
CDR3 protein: CASSLTGRGPTYEQYF

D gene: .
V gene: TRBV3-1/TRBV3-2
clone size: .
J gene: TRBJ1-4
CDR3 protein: CASSQAQLSREKLFF

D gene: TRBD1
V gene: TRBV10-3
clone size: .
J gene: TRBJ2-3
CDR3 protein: CAIRGGQGVDTQYF

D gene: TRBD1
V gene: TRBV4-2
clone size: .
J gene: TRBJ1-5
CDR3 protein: CASSQVWDREYNQPQHF

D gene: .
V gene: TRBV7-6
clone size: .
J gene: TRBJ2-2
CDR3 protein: CASSLARQNTGELFF

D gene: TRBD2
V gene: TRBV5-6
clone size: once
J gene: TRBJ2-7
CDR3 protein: CASSLVLAGVAEQYF

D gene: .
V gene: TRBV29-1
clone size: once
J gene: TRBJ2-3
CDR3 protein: CSVETNTDTQYF

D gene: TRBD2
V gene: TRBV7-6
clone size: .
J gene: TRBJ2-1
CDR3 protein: CASSLARLAGGKSEQFF

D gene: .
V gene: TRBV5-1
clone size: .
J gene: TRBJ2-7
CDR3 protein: CASSPGLATSSYEQYF

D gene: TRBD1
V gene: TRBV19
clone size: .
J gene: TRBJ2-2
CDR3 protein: CASSHGQGATGELFF

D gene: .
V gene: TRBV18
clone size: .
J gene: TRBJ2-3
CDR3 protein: CASSSTGGADTQYF

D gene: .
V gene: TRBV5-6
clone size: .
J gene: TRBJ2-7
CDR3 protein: CASSSTTPGEQYF

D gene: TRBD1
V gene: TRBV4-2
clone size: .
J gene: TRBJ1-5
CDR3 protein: CASSQQVTTGVASNQPQHF

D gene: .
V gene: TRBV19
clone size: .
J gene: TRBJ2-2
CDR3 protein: CASSRRENTGELFF

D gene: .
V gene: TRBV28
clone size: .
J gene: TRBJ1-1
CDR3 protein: CASRETEAFF

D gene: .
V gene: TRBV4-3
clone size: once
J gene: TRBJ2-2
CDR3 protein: CASSQGPTRVTGELFF

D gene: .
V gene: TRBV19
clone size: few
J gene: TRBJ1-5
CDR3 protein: CASSTQGSNQPQHF

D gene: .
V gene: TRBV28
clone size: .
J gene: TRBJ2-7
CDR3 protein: CASSLGQGYEQYF

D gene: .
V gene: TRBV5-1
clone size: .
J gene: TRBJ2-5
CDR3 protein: CASSKQGRGQETQYF

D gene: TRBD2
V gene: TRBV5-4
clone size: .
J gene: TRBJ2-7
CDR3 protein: CASSLRTSRSTYEQYF

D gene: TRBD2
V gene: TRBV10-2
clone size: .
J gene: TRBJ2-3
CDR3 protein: CASRGGLAATDTQYF

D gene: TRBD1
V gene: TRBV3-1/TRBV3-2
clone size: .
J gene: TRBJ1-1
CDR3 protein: CASSRDRGSEAFF

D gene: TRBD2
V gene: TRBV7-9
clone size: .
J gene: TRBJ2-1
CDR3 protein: CASSFGSGLAYNEQFF

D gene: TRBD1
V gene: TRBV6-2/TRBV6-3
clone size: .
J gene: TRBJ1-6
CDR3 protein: CASSSAQGDSPLHF

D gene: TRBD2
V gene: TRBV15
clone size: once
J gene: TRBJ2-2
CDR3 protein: CATSLQGLADYTGELFF

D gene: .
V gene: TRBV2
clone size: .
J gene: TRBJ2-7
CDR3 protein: CASSATVSYEQYF

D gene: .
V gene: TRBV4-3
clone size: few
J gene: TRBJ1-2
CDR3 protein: CASSLMDGREVVYTF

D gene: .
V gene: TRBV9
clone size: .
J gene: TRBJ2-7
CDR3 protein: CASSVDYQGEQYF

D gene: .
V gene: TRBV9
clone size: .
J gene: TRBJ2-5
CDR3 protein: CASSVDPAGPQETQYF

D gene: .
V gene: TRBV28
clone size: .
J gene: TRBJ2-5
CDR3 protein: CASSLRLREETQYF

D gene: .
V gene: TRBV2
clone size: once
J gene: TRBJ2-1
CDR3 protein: CASSEGAAYNEQFF

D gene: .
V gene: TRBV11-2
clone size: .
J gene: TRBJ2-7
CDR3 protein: CASSLGGGQEQYF

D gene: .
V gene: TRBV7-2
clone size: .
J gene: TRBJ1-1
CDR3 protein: CASSLYGTEAFF

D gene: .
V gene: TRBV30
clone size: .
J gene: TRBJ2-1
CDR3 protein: CAWSLGGGDEQFF